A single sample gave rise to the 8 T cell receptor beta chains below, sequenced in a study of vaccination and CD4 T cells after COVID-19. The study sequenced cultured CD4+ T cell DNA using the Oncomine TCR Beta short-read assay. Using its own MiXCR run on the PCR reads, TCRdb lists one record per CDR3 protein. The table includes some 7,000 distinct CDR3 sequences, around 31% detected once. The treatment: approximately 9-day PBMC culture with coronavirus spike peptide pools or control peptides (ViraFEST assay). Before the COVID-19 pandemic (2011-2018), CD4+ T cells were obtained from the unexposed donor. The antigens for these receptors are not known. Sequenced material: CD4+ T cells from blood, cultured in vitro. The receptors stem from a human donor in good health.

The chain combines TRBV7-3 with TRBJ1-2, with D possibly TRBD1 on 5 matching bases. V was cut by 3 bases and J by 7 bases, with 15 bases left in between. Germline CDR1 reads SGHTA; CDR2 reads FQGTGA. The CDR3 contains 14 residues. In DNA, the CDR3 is TGTGCCAGCAGCTTGGGACCCCGGACGGGTGGCTACACCTTC. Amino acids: CASSLGPRTGGYTF.

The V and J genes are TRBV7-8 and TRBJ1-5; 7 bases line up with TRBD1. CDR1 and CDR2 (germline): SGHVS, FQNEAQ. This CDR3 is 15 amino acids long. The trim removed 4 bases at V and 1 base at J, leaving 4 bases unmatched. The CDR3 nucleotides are TGTGCCAGCAGCTCACAGGGGAGCAGCAATCAGCCCCAGCATTTT. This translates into CASSSQGSSNQPQHF. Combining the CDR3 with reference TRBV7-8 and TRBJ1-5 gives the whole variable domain GAGVSQSPRYKVAKRGQDVALRCDPISGHVSLFWYQQALGQGPEFLTYFQNEAQLDKSGLPSDRFFAERPEGSVSTLKIQRTQQEDSAVYLCASSSQGSSNQPQHFGDGTRLSIL.

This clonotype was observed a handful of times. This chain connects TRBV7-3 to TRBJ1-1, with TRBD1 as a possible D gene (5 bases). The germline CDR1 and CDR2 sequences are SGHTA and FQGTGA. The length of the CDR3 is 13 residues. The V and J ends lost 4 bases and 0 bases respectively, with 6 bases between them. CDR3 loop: CASSSTVNTEAFF. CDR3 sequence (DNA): TGTGCCAGCAGCTCGACAGTGAACACTGAAGCTTTCTTT.

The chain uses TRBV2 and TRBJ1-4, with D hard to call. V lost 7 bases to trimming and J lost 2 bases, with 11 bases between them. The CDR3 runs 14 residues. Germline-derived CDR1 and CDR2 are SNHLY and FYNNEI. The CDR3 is CASNSRTTNEKLFF. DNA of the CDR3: TGTGCCAGCAACTCCAGGACCACTAATGAAAAACTGTTTTTT.

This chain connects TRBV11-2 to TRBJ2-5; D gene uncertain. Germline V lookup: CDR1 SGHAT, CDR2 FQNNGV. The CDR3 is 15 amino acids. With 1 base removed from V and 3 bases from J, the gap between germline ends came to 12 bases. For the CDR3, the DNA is TGTGCCAGCAGCTTAGGGCCGGGTGGTAAAGAGACCCAGTACTTC. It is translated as CASSLGPGGKETQYF.

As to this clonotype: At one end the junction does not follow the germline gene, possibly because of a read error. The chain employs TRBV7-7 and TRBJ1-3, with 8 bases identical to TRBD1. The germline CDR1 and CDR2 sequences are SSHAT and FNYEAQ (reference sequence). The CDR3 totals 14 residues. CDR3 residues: CASSLGQGANTIYF. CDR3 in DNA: TGTGCTAGCAGCTTAGGACAGGGAGCGAACACCATATATTTT.

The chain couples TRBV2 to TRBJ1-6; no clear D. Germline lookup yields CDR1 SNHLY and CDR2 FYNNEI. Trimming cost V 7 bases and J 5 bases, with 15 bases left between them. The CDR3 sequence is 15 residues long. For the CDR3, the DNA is TGTGCCAGCAAGAACAGAGAGACAAATAATTCACCCCTCCACTTT. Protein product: CASKNRETNNSPLHF.

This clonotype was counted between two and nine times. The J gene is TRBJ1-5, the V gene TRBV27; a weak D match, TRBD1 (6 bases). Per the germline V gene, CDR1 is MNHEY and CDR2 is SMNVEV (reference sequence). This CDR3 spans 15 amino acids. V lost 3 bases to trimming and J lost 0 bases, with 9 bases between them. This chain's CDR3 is CASSLRTASNQPQHF. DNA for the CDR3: TGTGCCAGCAGTTTGAGGACAGCTAGCAATCAGCCCCAGCATTTT.